This T cell receptor (beta chain) was identified in a study of blood T cell repertoires in COVID-19. The germline V and J ends were trimmed by 7 bases and 2 bases, with 20 bases remaining between them. The CDR3 runs 16 residues. Germline V gives CDR1 LNHDA, CDR2 SQIVND (reference sequence). Repertoires were generated with immunoSEQ multiplex PCR, while TCRdb's copy carries only in-frame clones and drops some. The sample gives about 130,000 clones, 75% to 85% of which show up once; 20% is in the top ten. Sequenced input: peripheral blood. This sequence was found in an elderly man with acute or convalescent COVID-19. The chain is built from TRBV19 and TRBJ1-2; D is possibly TRBD1 (6 bases). Written as DNA, the CDR3 is TGTGCCAGTACCTTACCCGGACAGAAAGGGAACTATGGCTACACCTTC. Encoded protein: CASTLPGQKGNYGYTF.